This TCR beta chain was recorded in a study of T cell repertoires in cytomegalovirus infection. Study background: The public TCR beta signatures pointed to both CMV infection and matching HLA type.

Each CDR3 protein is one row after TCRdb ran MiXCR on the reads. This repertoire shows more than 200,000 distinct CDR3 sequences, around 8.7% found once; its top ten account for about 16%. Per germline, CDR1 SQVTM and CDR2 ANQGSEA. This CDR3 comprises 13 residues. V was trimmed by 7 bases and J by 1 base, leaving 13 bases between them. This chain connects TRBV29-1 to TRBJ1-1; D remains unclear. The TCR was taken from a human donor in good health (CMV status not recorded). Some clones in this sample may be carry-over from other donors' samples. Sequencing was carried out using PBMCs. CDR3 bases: TGCAGCGCCCGGGGAACGGGGAACACTGAAGCTTTCTTT. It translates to CSARGTGNTEAFF.